What follows are 27 T cell receptor beta chains derived from one specimen sequenced in a study of cytomegalovirus exposure and HLA in healthy donors. The PCR was carried out with 60 Vbeta primers and 13 Jbeta primers. Profiled with immunoSEQ multiplex PCR; TCRdb holds only in-frame clones, not every one. The table lists 200,000 to 250,000 clones, approximately 82% of them singletons. Specimen: PBMCs. These receptors were obtained from a man aged 18 to 30 in good health and CMV-seronegative.

The count of this clone is one. This chain uses TRBV7-9 with TRBJ2-3; 10 bases are shared with TRBD2. Germline V lookup: CDR1 SEHNR, CDR2 FQNEAQ (reference sequence). V trimming: 1 base; J trimming: 3 bases; junction bases outside the gene matches: 10. CDR3 length equals 18 residues. The CDR3 reads CASSLGAGGPTKTDTQYF. The CDR3 region has the DNA TGTGCCAGCAGCTTAGGAGCGGGAGGGCCAACAAAAACAGATACGCAGTATTTT.

The chain couples TRBV11-2 to TRBJ2-7, with D tentatively TRBD2 (5 bases). This CDR3 spans 15 amino acids. V lost 4 bases to trimming and J lost 4 bases, with 17 bases between them. Germline assignment: CDR1 SGHAT and CDR2 FQNNGV. CDR3 loop: CASSSAGWNTYEQYF. The CDR3 nucleotides are TGTGCCAGCAGCTCGGCGGGTTGGAATACTTACGAGCAGTACTTC.

This clone has a handful of counts. The chain employs TRBV7-9 and TRBJ1-2, with a tentative D call TRBD1 (5 bases). There are 14 residues in the CDR3. The germline gives CDR1 SEHNR, CDR2 FQNEAQ (reference sequence). Trimming pared 5 bases from V and 6 bases from J, leaving 16 bases between. CDR3 amino acids: CASSPEGPRNGYTF. The DNA of the CDR3 is TGTGCCAGCAGCCCGGAGGGACCGAGAAATGGCTACACCTTC.

This sequence joins TRBV29-1 and TRBJ2-7, with 8 positions matching TRBD2. The CDR3 length is 14 residues. Germline V gene lookup returns CDR1 SQVTM and CDR2 ANQGSEA. The V and J ends lost 4 bases and 3 bases, in that order; junction bases with no gene match: 8. For the CDR3, the DNA is TGCAGCGTTGTTTTCGGGACTAGAGGCTACGAGCAGTACTTC. Encoded protein: CSVVFGTRGYEQYF.

This chain uses TRBV2 with TRBJ1-3, with D unresolved. The CDR3 has 15 residues. Trimming removed 3 bases from V and 3 bases from J, with 12 bases in between. The germline V gene has CDR1 SNHLY and CDR2 FYNNEI. CDR3 sequence reads: CASSEQAPVGNTIYF. In DNA, the CDR3 is TGTGCCAGCAGTGAGCAGGCCCCGGTTGGAAACACCATATATTTT. The full variable domain, its missing parts supplied by reference TRBV2 and TRBJ1-3, is EPEVTQTPSHQVTQMGQEVILRCVPISNHLYFYWYRQILGQKVEFLVSFYNNEISEKSEIFDDQFSVERPDGSNFTLKIRSTKLEDSAMYFCASSEQAPVGNTIYFGEGSWLTVV.

In its sample, this clone was seen a few times. This sequence joins TRBV5-6 and TRBJ2-7; D ambiguous. Between the trimmed V and J ends, which lost 5 bases and 4 bases, there was a span of 16 bases. Per the germline V gene, CDR1 is SGHDT and CDR2 is YYEEEE. There are 14 residues in the CDR3. The CDR3 DNA reads as TGTGCCAGCAGTCTATCCCCCTCCATGTACGAGCAGTACTTC. The encoded protein is CASSLSPSMYEQYF.

The rearrangement joins TRBV14 to TRBJ1-2; D not certain. Looked up from germline, CDR1 is SGHDN and CDR2 is FVKESK. The CDR3 covers 17 residues. Trimming took off 0 bases at V and 4 bases at J, with 18 bases between the two ends. DNA of the CDR3: TGTGCCAGCAGCCAAGAATTCCCGGCGGGTGAAGTCTATGGCTACACCTTC. It translates to CASSQEFPAGEVYGYTF.

The gene calls are TRBV5-1 and TRBJ1-1; no firm D call. Germline-derived CDR1 and CDR2 are SGHRS and YFSETQ. Trimming pared 2 bases from V and 1 base from J, leaving 9 bases between. The CDR3 covers 14 residues. CDR3 sequence reads: CASSFWPSNTEAFF. CDR3 nucleotides: TGCGCCAGCAGCTTCTGGCCGTCGAACACTGAAGCTTTCTTT.

Regarding this clone: This CDR3 is also generated by other DNA sequences in the sample. The chain combines TRBV6-5 with TRBJ2-2; tentative D call: TRBD2 (6 bases). In germline, CDR1 is MNHEY, CDR2 SVGAGI. V gave up 5 bases and J gave up 3 bases, with 10 bases separating them. The CDR3 sequence is 14 residues long. CDR3 coding DNA: TGTGCCAGCAGTGAATTAGCGGACACCGGGGAGCTGTTTTTT. The encoded protein is CASSELADTGELFF.

The J gene is TRBJ1-2, the V gene TRBV27; TRBD1 agrees at 9 bases. The CDR3 loop spans 12 amino acids. J lost 7 bases, V lost 6 bases, and 3 bases had no gene match. CDR1 is MNHEY, CDR2 SMNVEV, per germline (reference sequence). As DNA, the CDR3 is TGTGCCAGCAGCCGGGGACAGGGTGGCTACACCTTC. Translating it yields CASSRGQGGYTF.

The chain uses TRBV4-1 and TRBJ1-2; a possible D gene is TRBD1 (5 bases). The CDR3 totals 13 residues. Germline V gene sequence: CDR1 MGHRA, CDR2 YSYEKL. Trimming left V 4 bases short and J 4 bases short, with 10 bases between. CDR3 nucleotides: TGCGCCAGCAGCCTTCAGACAGCCTATGGCTACACCTTC. Protein: CASSLQTAYGYTF.

The gene calls are TRBV7-3 and TRBJ1-1; D is perhaps TRBD1 (5 bases). Germline CDR1 SGHTA, CDR2 FQGTGA. There are 17 residues in the CDR3. V lost 2 bases and J lost 0, with 16 bases in between. CDR3 bases: TGTGCCAGCAGCTTAGGGTCCTTGCAGGGCATGAACACTGAAGCTTTCTTT. Translating gives CASSLGSLQGMNTEAFF.

This clone was seen a single time. The chain employs TRBV9 and TRBJ1-2; D is unresolved. This CDR3 contains 14 residues. With 4 bases removed from V and 8 bases from J, the gap between germline ends came to 18 bases. Looked up from germline, CDR1 is SGDLS and CDR2 is YYNGEE. The CDR3 DNA follows: TGTGCCAGCAGCTCCCGAGGTATCACGAGAGGCTACACCTTC. This sequence encodes CASSSRGITRGYTF. Complete variable domain (other parts from reference TRBV9 and TRBJ1-2): DSGVTQTPKHLITATGQRVTLRCSPRSGDLSVYWYQQSLDQGLQFLIQYYNGEERAKGNILERFSAQQFPDLHSELNLSSLELGDSALYFCASSSRGITRGYTFGSGTRLTVV.

The chain employs TRBV5-4 and TRBJ2-7; 15 bases are shared with TRBD2. Germline CDR1 SGHNT, CDR2 YYREEE (reference sequence). The V segment lost 0 bases and the J segment 7 bases; nucleotides outside the gene matches: 5. The CDR3 runs to 16 residues. The CDR3 region is CASSLGTSGRAREQYF. As DNA, the CDR3 is TGTGCCAGCAGCTTGGGGACTAGCGGGAGGGCAAGGGAGCAGTACTTC.

The gene calls are TRBV30 and TRBJ2-3, with 8 bases matching TRBD2. The CDR3 covers 16 residues. The ends lost 1 base at V and 5 bases at J; junction bases unmatched: 11. Germline V gene lookup returns CDR1 GTSNPN and CDR2 SVGIG (reference sequence). The CDR3 reads CAWSATSERYGDTQYF. CDR3 bases: TGTGCCTGGAGTGCGACTAGCGAAAGATATGGAGATACGCAGTATTTT.

The chain joins TRBV5-1 to TRBJ2-7; TRBD1 agrees at 7 bases. The CDR3 extends over 14 amino acids. Unmatched junction bases numbered 10, after V lost 4 bases and J lost 6 bases. The V gene's germline CDR1 is SGHRS and CDR2 YFSETQ. The CDR3 nucleotides read TGCGCCAGCAGCCCTACCCCCGGGACAGTCGAGCAGTACTTC. Protein product: CASSPTPGTVEQYF.

The rearrangement uses TRBV9 and TRBJ1-1; D uncertain. V was pared by 3 bases and J by 0 bases, with 6 bases between. Germline V gene data show CDR1 as SGDLS and CDR2 as YYNGEE. This CDR3 region has 13 residues. The CDR3 reads CASSATVNTEAFF. The DNA of the CDR3 is TGTGCCAGCAGCGCCACAGTGAACACTGAAGCTTTCTTT.

This chain connects TRBV5-6 to TRBJ2-1; 7 bases line up with TRBD2. Looked up from germline, CDR1 is SGHDT and CDR2 is YYEEEE. This CDR3 has 16 residues. V was clipped by 4 bases and J by 2 bases; unmatched bases: 9. CDR3 coding DNA: TGTGCCAGCAGCCTCCCGGGGGAGGGCCCCTACAATGAGCAGTTCTTC. It specifies CASSLPGEGPYNEQFF.

This clone was counted a few times. The chain carries TRBV7-9 and TRBJ2-3; D not resolved. Germline-derived CDR1 and CDR2 are SEHNR and FQNEAQ (reference sequence). The CDR3 extends over 16 amino acids. V was shortened by 5 bases and J by 1 base, with 16 bases between the two germline ends. The CDR3 nucleotides are TGTGCCAGCAGCACGACCACCGGAGATGGCACAGATACGCAGTATTTT. As protein: CASSTTTGDGTDTQYF.

Remarks on this clone: Other DNA variants within this sample encode the same CDR3. The chain joins TRBV15 to TRBJ1-2; tentative D call: TRBD1 (5 bases). V dropped 0 bases and J dropped 3 bases, with 5 bases sitting between them. Per the germline V gene, CDR1 is LNHNV and CDR2 is YYDKDF (reference sequence). The CDR3 is 13 residues long. CDR3 amino acids: CATSRDRDYGYTF. In DNA, the CDR3 is TGTGCCACCAGCAGAGACAGGGACTATGGCTACACCTTC.

CDR3 bases: TGTGCCAGCAGTGAACAGGGGACAGGGAGCGGGGAGCTGTTTTTT. As protein: CASSEQGTGSGELFF. The chain recombines TRBV2 with TRBJ2-2; 9 positions agree with TRBD1. The CDR3 is 15 residues long. V shed 2 bases, J shed 7 bases, and the junction held 5 bases outside the gene matches. Germline values: CDR1 SNHLY, CDR2 FYNNEI.

The chain carries TRBV28 and TRBJ1-2, with TRBD1 as a possible D gene (5 bases). V lost 6 bases, J lost 8 bases, and 16 bases lay in between. The CDR3 covers 13 residues. Germline values: CDR1 MDHEN, CDR2 SYDVKM. CDR3 amino acids: CASSLAGSWGYTF. CDR3 sequence (DNA): TGTGCCAGCAGCCTTGCAGGGTCTTGGGGCTACACCTTC.

This clone showed up just once. The chain is built from TRBV11-2 and TRBJ2-7; tentatively, D is TRBD1 (6 bases). There are 12 residues in the CDR3. Germline V gives CDR1 SGHAT, CDR2 FQNNGV. V was pared by 7 bases and J by 4 bases, with 11 bases between. For the CDR3, the DNA is TGTGCCAGCACCCCCGACAGGTACGAGCAGTACTTC. Amino acids: CASTPDRYEQYF.

This clone was seen just once. The junction shows a germline mismatch at one end, possibly a read error. V is TRBV7-9 and J is TRBJ2-3; D uncertain. The CDR3 runs 12 residues. CDR1 is SEHNR and CDR2 is FQNEAQ in the germline V gene (reference sequence). The CDR3: CASSLEPLTTFF. As DNA, the CDR3 is TGTGCCAGCAGCTTAGAACCGTTAACCACTTTTTTT.

The chain joins TRBV6-5 to TRBJ2-1; TRBD2 agrees at 7 bases. Germline V CDR1 and CDR2: MNHEY, SVGAGI. V shed 10 bases and J 1 base; nucleotides not matched to a gene: 7. The CDR3 has 14 amino acids. The CDR3 region is CATCRRESYNEQFF. DNA of the CDR3: TGTGCCACCTGTCGGCGGGAGTCCTACAATGAGCAGTTCTTC.

J is TRBJ2-7 and V is TRBV2; possible D gene TRBD2, 5 bases. V lost 6 bases and J 2 bases, leaving 14 bases between the germline ends. The CDR3 contains 14 residues. The germline V gene encodes CDR1 SNHLY and CDR2 FYNNEI. The CDR3, as DNA: TGTGCCAGCAGCCCCACATCGGGGACCTACGAGCAGTACTTC. It specifies CASSPTSGTYEQYF.

This clone was found once. The rearrangement joins TRBV10-3 to TRBJ2-3; D unclear. The CDR3 extends over 14 amino acids. The germline gives CDR1 ENHRY, CDR2 SYGVKD. Trimming removed 7 bases from V and 0 bases from J, with 11 bases in between. CDR3 residues: CAITATHSTDTQYF. In DNA form, the CDR3 reads TGTGCCATCACCGCGACACATAGCACAGATACGCAGTATTTT.